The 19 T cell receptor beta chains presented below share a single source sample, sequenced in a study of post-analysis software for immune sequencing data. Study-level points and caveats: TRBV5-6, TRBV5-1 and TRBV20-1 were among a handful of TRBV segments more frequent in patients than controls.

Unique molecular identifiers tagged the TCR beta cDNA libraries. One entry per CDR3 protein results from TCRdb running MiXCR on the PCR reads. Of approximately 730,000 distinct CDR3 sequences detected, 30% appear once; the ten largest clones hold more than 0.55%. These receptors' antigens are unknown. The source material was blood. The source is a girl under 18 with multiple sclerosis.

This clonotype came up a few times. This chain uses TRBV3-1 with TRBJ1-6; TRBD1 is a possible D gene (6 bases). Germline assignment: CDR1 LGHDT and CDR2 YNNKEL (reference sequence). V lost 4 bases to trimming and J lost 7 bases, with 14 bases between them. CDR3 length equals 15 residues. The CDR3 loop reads CASSPVQGRNSPLHF. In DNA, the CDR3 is TGTGCCAGCAGCCCCGTTCAGGGGCGGAATTCACCCCTCCACTTT.

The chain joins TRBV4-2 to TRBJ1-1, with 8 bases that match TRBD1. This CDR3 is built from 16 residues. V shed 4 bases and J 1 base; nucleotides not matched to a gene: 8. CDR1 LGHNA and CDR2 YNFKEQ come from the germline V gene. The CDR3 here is CASSRTRDRRNTEAFF. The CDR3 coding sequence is TGTGCCAGCAGCCGGACCCGGGACAGGAGGAACACTGAAGCTTTCTTT.

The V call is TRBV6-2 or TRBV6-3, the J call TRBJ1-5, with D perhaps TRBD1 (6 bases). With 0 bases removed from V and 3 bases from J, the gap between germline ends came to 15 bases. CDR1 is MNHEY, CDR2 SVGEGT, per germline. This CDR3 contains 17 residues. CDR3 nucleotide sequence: TGTGCCAGCAGTTACTCGAACAGGGCGATTGACAATCAGCCCCAGCATTTT. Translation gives CASSYSNRAIDNQPQHF.

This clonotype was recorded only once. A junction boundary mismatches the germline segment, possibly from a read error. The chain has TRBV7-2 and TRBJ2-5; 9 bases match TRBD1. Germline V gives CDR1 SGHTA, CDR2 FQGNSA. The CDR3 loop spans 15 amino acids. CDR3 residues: CASSLGDRDQETRYF. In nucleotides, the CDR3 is TGTGCCAGCAGCCTAGGGGACAGGGACCAAGAGACCCGGTACTTC.

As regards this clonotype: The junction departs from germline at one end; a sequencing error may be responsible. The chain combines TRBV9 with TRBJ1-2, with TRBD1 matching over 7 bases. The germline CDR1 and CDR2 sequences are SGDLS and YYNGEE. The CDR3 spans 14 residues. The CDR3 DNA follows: TGTGCCAGCAGCCCTCAGGGACAGCCGGATGGGTACACCTTC. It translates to CASSPQGQPDGYTF. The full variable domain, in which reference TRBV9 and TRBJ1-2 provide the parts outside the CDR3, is DSGVTQTPKHLITATGQRVTLRCSPRSGDLSVYWYQQSLDQGLQFLIQYYNGEERAKGNILERFSAQQFPDLHSELNLSSLELGDSALYFCASSPQGQPDGYTFGSGTRLTVV.

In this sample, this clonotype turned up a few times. DNA for the CDR3: TGTGCCACCAGCACCGCCCAACAGGGCTATGGCACTGAAGCTTTCTTT. It yields the protein CATSTAQQGYGTEAFF. The chain joins TRBV15 to TRBJ1-1; TRBD1 is a possible D gene (6 bases). There are 16 residues in the CDR3. Deletions cut 4 bases from V and 4 bases from J, with 19 bases between. Germline loops: CDR1 LNHNV, CDR2 YYDKDF (reference sequence).

The CDR3 nucleotides read TGTGCCACCAGTGAGAGGACATATTCAGAGCAGTACTTC. Protein product: CATSERTYSEQYF. The chain joins TRBV24-1 to TRBJ2-5; possibly TRBD1 for D (5 bases). The ends were cut back, 4 bases at V and 11 bases at J, with 16 bases in the middle. The CDR3 extends over 13 amino acids. The germline V gene has CDR1 KGHDR and CDR2 SFDVKD.

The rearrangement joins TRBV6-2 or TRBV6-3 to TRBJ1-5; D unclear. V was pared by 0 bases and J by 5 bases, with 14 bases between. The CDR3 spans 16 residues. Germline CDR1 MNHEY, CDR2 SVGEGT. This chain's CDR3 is CASSYSVGVRYQPQHF. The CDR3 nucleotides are TGTGCCAGCAGTTACTCGGTTGGAGTGAGGTATCAGCCCCAGCATTTT.

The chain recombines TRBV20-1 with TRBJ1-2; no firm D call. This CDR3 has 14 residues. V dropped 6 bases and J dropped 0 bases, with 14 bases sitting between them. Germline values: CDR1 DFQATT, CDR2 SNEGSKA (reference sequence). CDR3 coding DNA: TGCAGTGCCCCGCCAGAGTTAGCTAACTATGGCTACACCTTC. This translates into CSAPPELANYGYTF.

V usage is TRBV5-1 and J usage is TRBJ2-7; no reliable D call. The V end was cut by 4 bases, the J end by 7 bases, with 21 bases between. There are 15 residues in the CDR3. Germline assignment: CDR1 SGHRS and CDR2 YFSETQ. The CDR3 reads CASSATGSLYNEQYF. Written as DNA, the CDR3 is TGCGCCAGCAGCGCCACCGGGTCCCTTTACAATGAGCAGTACTTC.

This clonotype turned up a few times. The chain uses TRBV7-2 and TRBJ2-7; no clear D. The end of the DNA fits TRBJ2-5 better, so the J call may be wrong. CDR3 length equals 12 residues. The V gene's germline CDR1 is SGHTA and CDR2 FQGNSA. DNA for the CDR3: TGTGCCAGCAGCTTAAGCTTCGAGACCCAGTACTTC. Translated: CASSLSFETQYF.

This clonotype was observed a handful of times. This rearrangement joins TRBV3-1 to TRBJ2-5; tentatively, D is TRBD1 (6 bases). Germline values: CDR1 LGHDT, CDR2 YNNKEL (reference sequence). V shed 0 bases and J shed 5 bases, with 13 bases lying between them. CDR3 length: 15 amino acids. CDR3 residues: CASSQDLGGQETQYF. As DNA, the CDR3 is TGTGCCAGCAGCCAAGATCTTGGGGGCCAGGAGACCCAGTACTTC.

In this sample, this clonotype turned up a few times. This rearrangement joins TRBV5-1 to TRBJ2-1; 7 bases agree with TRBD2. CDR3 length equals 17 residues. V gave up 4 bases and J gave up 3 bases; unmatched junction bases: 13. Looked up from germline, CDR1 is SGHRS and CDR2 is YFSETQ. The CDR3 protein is CASSATRTSAFYNEQFF. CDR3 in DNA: TGCGCCAGCAGCGCGACGAGGACTAGTGCTTTCTACAATGAGCAGTTCTTC.

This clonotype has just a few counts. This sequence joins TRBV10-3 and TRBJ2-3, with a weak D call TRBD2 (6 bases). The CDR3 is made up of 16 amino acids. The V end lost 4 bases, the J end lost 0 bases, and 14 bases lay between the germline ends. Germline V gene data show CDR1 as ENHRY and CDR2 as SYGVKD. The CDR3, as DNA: TGTGCCATCAGTGGAGTTGCCGGACTAAGCACAGATACGCAGTATTTT. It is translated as CAISGVAGLSTDTQYF.

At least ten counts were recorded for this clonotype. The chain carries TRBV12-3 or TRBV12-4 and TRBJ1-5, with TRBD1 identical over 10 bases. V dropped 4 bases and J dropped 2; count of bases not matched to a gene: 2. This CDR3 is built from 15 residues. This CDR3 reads CASSSGTGGNQPQHF. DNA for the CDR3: TGTGCCAGCAGTTCCGGGACAGGGGGCAATCAGCCCCAGCATTTT.

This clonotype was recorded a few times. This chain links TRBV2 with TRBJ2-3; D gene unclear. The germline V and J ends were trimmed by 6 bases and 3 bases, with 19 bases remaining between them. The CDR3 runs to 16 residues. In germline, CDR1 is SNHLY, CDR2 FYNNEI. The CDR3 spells CASSADVALLTDTQYF. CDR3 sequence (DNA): TGTGCCAGCAGCGCCGATGTGGCCCTCTTGACAGATACGCAGTATTTT.

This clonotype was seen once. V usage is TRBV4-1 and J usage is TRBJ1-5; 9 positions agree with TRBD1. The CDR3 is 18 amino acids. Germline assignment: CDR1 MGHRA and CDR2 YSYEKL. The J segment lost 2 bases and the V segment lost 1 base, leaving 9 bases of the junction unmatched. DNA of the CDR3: TGCGCCAGCAGCCAAGTGGGGACAGGGAGAATGGGCAATCAGCCCCAGCATTTT. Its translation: CASSQVGTGRMGNQPQHF.

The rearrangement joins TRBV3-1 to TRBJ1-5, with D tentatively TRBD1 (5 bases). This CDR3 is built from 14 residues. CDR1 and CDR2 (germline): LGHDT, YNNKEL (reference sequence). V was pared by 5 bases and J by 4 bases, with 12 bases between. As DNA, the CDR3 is TGTGCCAGCAGCTCCCATGGGGGTAATCAGCCCCAGCATTTT. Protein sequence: CASSSHGGNQPQHF.

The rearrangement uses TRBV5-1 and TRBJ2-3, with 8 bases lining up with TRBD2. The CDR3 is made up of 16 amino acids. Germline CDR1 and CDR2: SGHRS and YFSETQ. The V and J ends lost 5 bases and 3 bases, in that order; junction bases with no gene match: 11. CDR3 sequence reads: CASSFQPGLGTDTQYF. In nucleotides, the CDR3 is TGCGCCAGCAGTTTTCAACCGGGACTAGGTACAGATACGCAGTATTTT.